A single sample is the source of the 21 T cell receptor beta chains below, sequenced in a study of blood T cell repertoires in COVID-19 (dated by TCRdb to about 2020). Library generation was performed with the immunoSEQ multiplex PCR assay. TCRdb limited this immuneACCESS table to in-frame rearrangements with V and J called. A share of clones is missing; checked studies link under half to unresolved V genes, and the rest is unexplained. The sample contains almost 200,000 clones, around four fifths of them found a single time. The ten largest clones add up to under 0.95% of the sample. Sequenced: peripheral blood. These receptors all come from a man in his sixties with COVID-19, enrolled during active disease.

The rearrangement joins TRBV9 to TRBJ1-3, with D tentatively TRBD1 (6 bases). The germline V and J ends were trimmed by 0 bases and 3 bases, with 16 bases remaining between them. From germline, CDR1 is SGDLS and CDR2 YYNGEE. There are 17 residues in the CDR3. CDR3 sequence (DNA): TGTGCCAGCAGCGTAGAGGGTACAGGGCATAGTGGAAACACCATATATTTT. Translating it yields CASSVEGTGHSGNTIYF.

This rearrangement joins TRBV7-9 to TRBJ2-5, with D maybe TRBD1 (6 bases). V lost 1 base and J 5 bases, leaving 11 bases between the germline ends. Germline loops: CDR1 SEHNR, CDR2 FQNEAQ (reference sequence). The CDR3 consists of 14 residues. CDR3 region: CASSLVTGTETQYF. The CDR3 DNA is TGTGCCAGCAGCTTAGTTACAGGGACGGAGACCCAGTACTTC.

This rearrangement joins TRBV6-6 to TRBJ1-6; D may be TRBD1 (5 bases). Trimming removed 4 bases at V and 5 bases at J, with 9 bases between. The CDR3 loop spans 14 amino acids. Germline V lookup: CDR1 MNHNY, CDR2 SVGAGI (reference sequence). CDR3 protein: CASSFQGHNSPLHF. The CDR3 bases are TGTGCCAGCAGTTTTCAGGGTCATAATTCACCCCTCCACTTT.

The V gene is TRBV10-3, the J gene TRBJ1-6; 8 bases fit TRBD1. The junction had 13 bases not matched to a gene; V was cut back by 5 bases and J by 7 bases. This CDR3 contains 17 residues. Per germline, CDR1 ENHRY and CDR2 SYGVKD. CDR3 nucleotide sequence: TGTGCCATCAGTCACGGACTTGAGACAGGGGTCAATTCACCCCTCCACTTT. Amino acid sequence: CAISHGLETGVNSPLHF.

The chain recombines TRBV5-4 with TRBJ2-2; 9 positions match TRBD1. Germline V gene sequence: CDR1 SGHNT, CDR2 YYREEE (reference sequence). The CDR3 length is 15 residues. V was clipped by 4 bases and J by 7 bases; unmatched bases: 8. CDR3: CASSPGTGWGGELFF. The CDR3 bases are TGTGCCAGCAGCCCCGGGACAGGGTGGGGCGGGGAGCTGTTTTTT. Variable domain in full (rest from reference TRBV5-4 and TRBJ2-2): ETGVTQSPTHLIKTRGQQVTLRCSSQSGHNTVSWYQQALGQGPQFIFQYYREEENGRGNFPPRFSGLQFPNYSSELNVNALELDDSALYLCASSPGTGWGGELFFGEGSRLTVL.

This clone occurred a few times. The chain carries TRBV19 and TRBJ1-1; 7 bases agree with TRBD1. V shed 6 bases and J 1 base; nucleotides not matched to a gene: 2. The CDR3 consists of 13 residues. The germline CDR1 and CDR2 sequences are LNHDA and SQIVND (reference sequence). This CDR3 reads CASRTGRNTEAFF. For the CDR3, the DNA is TGTGCCAGTAGGACAGGGAGGAACACTGAAGCTTTCTTT.

The chain recombines TRBV5-4 with TRBJ1-2, with 10 positions matching TRBD1. The CDR3 spans 13 residues. V dropped 4 bases and J dropped 6; count of bases not matched to a gene: 3. Per germline, CDR1 SGHNT and CDR2 YYREEE (reference sequence). The CDR3 protein is CASSVGTGDGYTF. CDR3 bases: TGTGCCAGCAGCGTCGGGACAGGGGATGGCTACACCTTC.

The rearrangement links TRBV28 to TRBJ2-5, with a possible D match to TRBD2 (6 bases). V lost 7 bases to trimming and J lost 4 bases, with 22 bases between them. CDR3 size: 16 residues. CDR1 MDHEN and CDR2 SYDVKM come from the germline V gene. The CDR3 reads CASTVFPRRGGETQYF. CDR3 bases: TGTGCCAGCACTGTTTTCCCCCGCCGGGGAGGAGAGACCCAGTACTTC.

The rearrangement joins TRBV29-1 to TRBJ2-5, with D perhaps TRBD2 (6 bases). Germline CDR1 and CDR2: SQVTM and ANQGSEA. The CDR3 has 11 residues. V lost 7 bases to trimming and J lost 5 bases, with 11 bases between them. As DNA, the CDR3 is TGCAGCGCATCTAGCGTGGAGACCCAGTACTTC. Translating gives CSASSVETQYF. The full variable domain, with the rest looked up from reference TRBV29-1 and TRBJ2-5, is SAVISQKPSRDICQRGTSLTIQCQVDSQVTMMFWYRQQPGQSLTLIATANQGSEATYESGFVIDKFPISRPNLTFSTLTVSNMSPEDSSIYLCSASSVETQYFGPGTRLLVL.

V usage is TRBV7-2 and J usage is TRBJ1-2; 7 bases match TRBD1. The CDR3 is made up of 16 amino acids. Germline V lookup: CDR1 SGHTA, CDR2 FQGNSA. J was trimmed by 4 bases and V by 5 bases; bases with no gene match: 13. CDR3 nucleotides: TGTGCCAGCAGCCGTGAGTCCTGGGACAGCTCCTATGGCTACACCTTC. It codes for CASSRESWDSSYGYTF. The whole variable domain, remainder taken from reference TRBV7-2 and TRBJ1-2, is GAGVSQSPSNKVTEKGKDVELRCDPISGHTALYWYRQSLGQGLEFLIYFQGNSAPDKSGLPSDRFSAERTGGSVSTLTIQRTQQEDSAVYLCASSRESWDSSYGYTFGSGTRLTVV.

This clone appeared a single time. The chain couples TRBV28 to TRBJ1-4; no definite D call. The CDR3 runs 13 residues. CDR1 MDHEN and CDR2 SYDVKM come from the germline V gene. Between the trimmed V and J ends, which lost 3 bases and 7 bases, there was a span of 9 bases. The CDR3, as DNA: TGTGCCAGCAGTTTTAGCTTGGGTGAAAAACTGTTTTTT. This encodes CASSFSLGEKLFF.

The chain joins TRBV5-1 to TRBJ1-2, with unresolved D. The germline gives CDR1 SGHRS, CDR2 YFSETQ. The V end lost 0 bases, the J end lost 7 bases, and 10 bases lay between the germline ends. CDR3 length: 13 residues. The CDR3 DNA is TGCGCCAGCAGCTTGGCCGGGGTTGGTGGCTACACCTTC. Residues: CASSLAGVGGYTF.

The chain uses TRBV3-1 (or the pseudogene TRBV3-2) and TRBJ1-5; 8 bases align to TRBD1. Germline V gene sequence: CDR1 LGHDT, CDR2 YNNKEL (reference sequence). This CDR3 region has 15 residues. V shed 4 bases, J shed 1 base, and the junction held 3 bases outside the gene matches. Here the CDR3 reads CASSPRTGSNQPQHF. CDR3 bases: TGTGCCAGCAGCCCGCGGACAGGGAGCAATCAGCCCCAGCATTTT.

J is TRBJ1-3 and V is TRBV19; D might be TRBD1 (6 bases). Germline V gene sequence: CDR1 LNHDA, CDR2 SQIVND (reference sequence). Deletions cut 7 bases from V and 0 bases from J, with 19 bases between. The CDR3 has 17 amino acids. The CDR3 is CASTPQSGTLSGNTIYF. The CDR3 coding sequence is TGTGCCAGTACCCCCCAATCCGGGACACTCTCTGGAAACACCATATATTTT.

In its sample, this clone was seen once. This chain uses TRBV7-8 with TRBJ2-2; perhaps TRBD1 as D (6 bases). Germline CDR1 SGHVS, CDR2 FQNEAQ. There are 17 residues in the CDR3. Trimming took off 7 bases at V and 0 bases at J, with 18 bases between the two ends. In nucleotides, the CDR3 is TGTGCCAGCATTCCTCTGGCCGGGACAACGAACACCGGGGAGCTGTTTTTT. Translation gives CASIPLAGTTNTGELFF. Full variable domain (outside the CDR3, taken from reference TRBV7-8 and TRBJ2-2): GAGVSQSPRYKVAKRGQDVALRCDPISGHVSLFWYQQALGQGPEFLTYFQNEAQLDKSGLPSDRFFAERPEGSVSTLKIQRTQQEDSAVYLCASIPLAGTTNTGELFFGEGSRLTVL.

This clone was seen a few times. At one end, the junction sequence differs from germline, possibly due to a read error. The chain uses TRBV19 and TRBJ1-5, with D possibly being TRBD1 (6 bases). The length of the CDR3 is 11 residues. From germline, CDR1 is LNHDA and CDR2 SQIVND (reference sequence). The CDR3 DNA follows: TGTGCCAGTAGTCTCCGGCACAGGGTTTATTTT. Protein product: CASSLRHRVYF.

V and J are TRBV6-6 and TRBJ2-2; 7 positions match TRBD2. CDR3 size: 16 residues. Germline CDR1 is MNHNY and CDR2 is SVGAGI (reference sequence). V trimming: 0 bases; J trimming: 6 bases; junction bases outside the gene matches: 7. CDR3 nucleotide sequence: TGTGCCAGCAGTTACTCCCGAGGGGAGGGGTCCGGGGAGCTGTTTTTT. It encodes CASSYSRGEGSGELFF.

The CDR3 reads CAWSVNAGGKLFF. CDR3 bases: TGTGCCTGGAGTGTAAATGCAGGGGGAAAACTGTTTTTT. This chain joins TRBV30 and TRBJ1-4; the match to TRBD1 covers 7 bases. Germline values: CDR1 GTSNPN, CDR2 SVGIG (reference sequence). The J segment lost 10 bases and the V segment lost 0 bases, leaving 5 bases of the junction unmatched. The CDR3 consists of 13 residues.

The chain is built from TRBV7-8 and TRBJ1-1; no definite D call. The CDR3 extends over 12 amino acids. Per the germline V gene, CDR1 is SGHVS and CDR2 is FQNEAQ. Deletions cut 5 bases from V and 5 bases from J, with 9 bases between. The CDR3 nucleotides are TGTGCCAGCAGCCATCCGGGGACTGAAGCTTTCTTT. The encoded protein is CASSHPGTEAFF. The full variable domain, its missing parts supplied by reference TRBV7-8 and TRBJ1-1, is GAGVSQSPRYKVAKRGQDVALRCDPISGHVSLFWYQQALGQGPEFLTYFQNEAQLDKSGLPSDRFFAERPEGSVSTLKIQRTQQEDSAVYLCASSHPGTEAFFGQGTRLTVV.

The V call is TRBV11-3, the J call TRBJ2-6; 7 bases match TRBD1. Germline V gene sequence: CDR1 SGHNT, CDR2 YENEEA. V lost 4 bases and J lost 3; bases outside the gene matches: 12. This CDR3 has 18 residues. CDR3 region: CASSSPAGGPFGANVLTF. The CDR3 DNA is TGTGCCAGCAGCTCGCCAGCAGGGGGTCCATTTGGGGCCAACGTCCTGACTTTC. The variable domain in full, with the rest retrieved from reference TRBV11-3 and TRBJ2-6, is EAGVVQSPRYKIIEKKQPVAFWCNPISGHNTLYWYLQNLGQGPELLIRYENEEAVDDSQLPKDRFSAERLKGVDSTLKIQPAELGDSAVYLCASSSPAGGPFGANVLTFGAGSRLTVL.

The genes are TRBV28 and TRBJ2-7; 7 bases align to TRBD1. V lost 5 bases, J lost 2 bases, and 6 bases stayed unmatched. Germline V CDR1 and CDR2: MDHEN, SYDVKM. CDR3 length: 14 amino acids. This chain's CDR3 is CASSTGDIPYEQYF. The CDR3 DNA follows: TGTGCCAGCAGTACAGGGGATATCCCCTACGAGCAGTACTTC.